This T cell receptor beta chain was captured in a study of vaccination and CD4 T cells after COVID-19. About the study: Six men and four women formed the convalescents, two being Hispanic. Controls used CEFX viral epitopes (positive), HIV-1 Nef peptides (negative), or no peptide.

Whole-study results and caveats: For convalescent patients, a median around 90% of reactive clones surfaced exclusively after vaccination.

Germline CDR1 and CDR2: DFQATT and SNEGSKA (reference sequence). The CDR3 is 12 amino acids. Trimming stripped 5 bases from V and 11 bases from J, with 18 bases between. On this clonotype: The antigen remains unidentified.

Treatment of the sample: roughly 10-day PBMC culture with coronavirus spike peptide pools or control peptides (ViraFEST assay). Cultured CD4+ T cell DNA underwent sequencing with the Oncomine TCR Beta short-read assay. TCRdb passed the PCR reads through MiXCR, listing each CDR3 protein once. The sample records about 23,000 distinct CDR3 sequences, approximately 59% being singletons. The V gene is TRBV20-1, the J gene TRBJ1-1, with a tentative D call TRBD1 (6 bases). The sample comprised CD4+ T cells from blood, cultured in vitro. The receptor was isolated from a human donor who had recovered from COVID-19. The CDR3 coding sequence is TGCAGTGCTTTCCGGGGGGGCTTTCTGGCTTTCTTT. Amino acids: CSAFRGGFLAFF.